This passage covers 17 T cell receptor beta chains from one sample sequenced in a study of blood T cell repertoires in COVID-19. Here immunoSEQ multiplex PCR was the method, and the copy in TCRdb shows in-frame clones only, minus some. The table shows more than 200,000 clones, with around 84% occurring only once. The sample taken for sequencing was peripheral blood. These receptors were taken from a woman between 40 and 55 years old who had recovered from COVID-19.

The rearrangement joins TRBV7-2 to TRBJ2-1, with 7 bases that match TRBD1. V lost 7 bases, J lost 8 bases, and 8 bases stayed unmatched. This CDR3 is built from 13 residues. Per germline, CDR1 SGHTA and CDR2 FQGNSA. DNA for the CDR3: TGTGCCAGCAACCTACAGGGGAGCGATGAGCAGTTCTTC. Translation gives CASNLQGSDEQFF. Using reference TRBV7-2 and TRBJ2-1 for the parts outside the CDR3, the full variable domain is GAGVSQSPSNKVTEKGKDVELRCDPISGHTALYWYRQSLGQGLEFLIYFQGNSAPDKSGLPSDRFSAERTGGSVSTLTIQRTQQEDSAVYLCASNLQGSDEQFFGPGTRLTVL.

V usage is TRBV7-6 and J usage is TRBJ1-5; possibly TRBD1 for D (5 bases). Germline values: CDR1 SGHVS, CDR2 FNYEAQ. The CDR3 sequence is 16 residues long. V lost 0 bases and J 4 bases, leaving 13 bases between the germline ends. CDR3 protein: CASSLAPQGWNQPQHF. The CDR3 coding sequence is TGTGCCAGCAGCTTAGCCCCCCAGGGCTGGAATCAGCCCCAGCATTTT.

The chain is built from TRBV7-9 and TRBJ2-5; D gene uncertain. Germline V gene lookup returns CDR1 SEHNR and CDR2 FQNEAQ (reference sequence). V gave up 2 bases and J gave up 5 bases, with 9 bases separating them. The CDR3 length is 13 residues. The CDR3 loop reads CASSLSGYETQYF. CDR3 nucleotides: TGTGCCAGCAGCTTATCAGGATATGAGACCCAGTACTTC.

The CDR3: CASSSQENTEAFF. The CDR3 region has the DNA TGTGCCAGCAGCTCACAGGAGAACACTGAAGCTTTCTTT. The chain couples TRBV7-6 to TRBJ1-1; possibly TRBD1 for D (5 bases). The CDR3 extends over 13 amino acids. With 4 bases removed from V and 1 base from J, the gap between germline ends came to 7 bases. Per germline, CDR1 SGHVS and CDR2 FNYEAQ.

This clone has a count of ten or more. The chain uses TRBV3-1 (or the pseudogene TRBV3-2) and TRBJ1-5; D gene ambiguous. Deletions cut 3 bases from V and 4 bases from J, with 4 bases between. The CDR3 length is 12 residues. Germline CDR1 is LGHDT and CDR2 is YNNKEL (reference sequence). As DNA, the CDR3 is TGTGCCAGCAGCCACAATAATCAGCCCCAGCATTTT. Its translation: CASSHNNQPQHF.

This rearrangement joins TRBV21-1 to TRBJ2-4; TRBD2, the table's D call, lacks a check against the DNA. TRBV21-1 is reported as a pseudogene. The CDR3 contains 19 residues. Here the CDR3 reads CASSTQAPGTPLAKNIQYF. The DNA for the CDR3 is TGTGCCAGCAGCACACAAGCGCCGGGAACCCCTCTAGCCAAAAACATTCAGTACTTC.

J is TRBJ2-2 and V is TRBV5-1; D not resolved. The CDR3 runs 16 residues. The V end was cut by 0 bases, the J end by 6 bases, with 15 bases between. The V gene's germline CDR1 is SGHRS and CDR2 YFSETQ. CDR3 residues: CASSLDSRLSAGELFF. The DNA of the CDR3 is TGCGCCAGCAGCTTGGACTCCAGGTTATCCGCCGGGGAGCTGTTTTTT.

The V call is TRBV5-1, the J call TRBJ2-5, with a tentative D call TRBD1 (5 bases). The CDR3 contains 14 residues. V dropped 0 bases and J dropped 2 bases, with 8 bases sitting between them. Germline CDR1 SGHRS, CDR2 YFSETQ. In DNA, the CDR3 is TGCGCCAGCAGCTTGGGACAGAGGCAAGAGACCCAGTACTTC. As protein: CASSLGQRQETQYF.

Notes on this clone: This CDR3 is also generated by other DNA sequences in the sample. The rearrangement links TRBV3-1 (or the pseudogene TRBV3-2) to TRBJ1-4; D not resolved. The CDR3 spans 13 residues. Germline CDR1 and CDR2: LGHDT and YNNKEL (reference sequence). The V end was cut by 1 base, the J end by 7 bases, with 7 bases between. Here the CDR3 reads CASSQATGEKLFF. The CDR3 nucleotides are TGTGCCAGCAGCCAAGCGACGGGTGAAAAACTGTTTTTT.

J is TRBJ2-3 and V is TRBV11-3; 8 bases align to TRBD1. The germline V gene encodes CDR1 SGHNT and CDR2 YENEEA. After removal of 5 bases from V and 4 bases from J, the junction contained 11 bases not matched to a gene. CDR3 length: 16 residues. CDR3 region: CASSSRGHEGADTQYF. CDR3 DNA: TGTGCCAGCAGCAGCAGGGGGCATGAAGGTGCAGATACGCAGTATTTT.

The chain couples TRBV11-2 to TRBJ2-2; 7 bases are shared with TRBD2. Germline CDR1 and CDR2: SGHAT and FQNNGV. CDR3 length equals 16 residues. J was trimmed by 4 bases and V by 7 bases; bases with no gene match: 12. The CDR3: CASTGGGREFTGELFF. The CDR3 DNA reads as TGTGCCAGCACGGGAGGAGGGCGGGAGTTCACCGGGGAGCTGTTTTTT.

Here the CDR3 reads CASSSLSGGEGEAFF. In nucleotides, the CDR3 is TGTGCCAGCAGCTCCCTAAGCGGGGGGGAGGGTGAAGCTTTCTTT. This chain joins TRBV9 and TRBJ1-1; D might be TRBD1 (5 bases). The CDR3 extends over 15 amino acids. The V gene's germline CDR1 is SGDLS and CDR2 YYNGEE. Between the trimmed V and J ends, which lost 4 bases and 7 bases, there was a span of 20 bases. The full variable domain, completed using reference TRBV9 and TRBJ1-1, is DSGVTQTPKHLITATGQRVTLRCSPRSGDLSVYWYQQSLDQGLQFLIQYYNGEERAKGNILERFSAQQFPDLHSELNLSSLELGDSALYFCASSSLSGGEGEAFFGQGTRLTVV.

The V gene is TRBV10-3, the J gene TRBJ2-7; weak D call: TRBD1 (6 bases). V shed 5 bases and J shed 5 bases, with 13 bases lying between them. This CDR3 has 13 residues. Germline V gene sequence: CDR1 ENHRY, CDR2 SYGVKD. The CDR3 here is CAISPRQEDEQYF. The DNA for the CDR3 is TGTGCCATCAGTCCCCGACAGGAGGACGAGCAGTACTTC.

V and J are TRBV3-1 (or the pseudogene TRBV3-2) and TRBJ1-5, with D hard to call. The CDR3 consists of 15 residues. Trimming took off 1 base at V and 4 bases at J, with 11 bases between the two ends. Germline CDR1 and CDR2: LGHDT and YNNKEL (reference sequence). The CDR3 region has the DNA TGTGCCAGCAGCCAAGGTTCACAGATAAATCAGCCCCAGCATTTT. Translating gives CASSQGSQINQPQHF.

CDR3: CATRLAGTNTGELFF. The CDR3, as DNA: TGTGCCACCCGACTAGCGGGGACGAACACCGGGGAGCTGTTTTTT. This chain joins TRBV4-2 and TRBJ2-2; 11 bases map to TRBD2. CDR1 and CDR2 (germline): LGHNA, YNFKEQ. V was pared by 10 bases and J by 0 bases, with 4 bases of the junction left unmatched. This CDR3 has 15 amino acids.

The chain has TRBV11-2 and TRBJ2-7, with 7 bases identical to TRBD2. CDR3 length: 14 amino acids. Trimming took 7 bases from V and 6 from J; bases not matched to a gene: 12. Germline-derived CDR1 and CDR2 are SGHAT and FQNNGV. The CDR3 protein is CASTLPGASGEQYF. The CDR3 nucleotides read TGTGCCAGCACCCTACCCGGGGCTAGCGGCGAGCAGTACTTC.

The V call is TRBV5-4, the J call TRBJ2-2; D gene uncertain. There are 13 residues in the CDR3. Per germline, CDR1 SGHNT and CDR2 YYREEE (reference sequence). V was trimmed by 4 bases and J by 4 bases, leaving 8 bases between them. The CDR3 sequence is CASSAGLTGELFF. CDR3 coding DNA: TGTGCCAGCAGCGCCGGTCTCACCGGGGAGCTGTTTTTT.